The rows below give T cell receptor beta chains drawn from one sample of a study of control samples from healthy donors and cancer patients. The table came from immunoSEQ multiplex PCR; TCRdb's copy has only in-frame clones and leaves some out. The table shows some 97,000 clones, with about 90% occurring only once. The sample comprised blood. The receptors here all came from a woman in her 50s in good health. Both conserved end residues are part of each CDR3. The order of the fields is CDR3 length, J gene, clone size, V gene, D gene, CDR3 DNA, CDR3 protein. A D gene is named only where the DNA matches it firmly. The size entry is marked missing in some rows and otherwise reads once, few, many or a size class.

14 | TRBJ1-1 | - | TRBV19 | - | TGTGCCAGTAGTGAGAGACCGACGAACACTGAAGCTTTCTTT | CASSERPTNTEAFF
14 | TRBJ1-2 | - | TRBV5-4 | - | TGTGCCAGCAGCTTGGGTCCTACAGAATATGGCTACACCTTC | CASSLGPTEYGYTF
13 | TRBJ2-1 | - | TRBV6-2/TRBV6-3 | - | TGTGCCAGCAGTTCTTGGGGCGTTGATGAGCAGTTCTTC | CASSSWGVDEQFF
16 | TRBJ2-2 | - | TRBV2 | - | TGTGCCAGCAGGAGGTGGTGGGATACGAACACCGGGGAGCTGTTTTTT | CASRRWWDTNTGELFF
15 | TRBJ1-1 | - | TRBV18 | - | TGTGCCAGCTCACCACAAGCCAAGTGGAACACTGAAGCTTTCTTT | CASSPQAKWNTEAFF
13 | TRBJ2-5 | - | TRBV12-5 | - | TGTGCTAGCGACACAGGGTCCGAGGAGACCCAGTACTTC | CASDTGSEETQYF
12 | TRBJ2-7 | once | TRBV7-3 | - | TGTGCCAGCAGCGACTACAGCTACGAGCAGTACTTC | CASSDYSYEQYF
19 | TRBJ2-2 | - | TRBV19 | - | TGTGCCAGTAGTATATCGGGGGCTAGCGGAAACCCGAACACCGGGGAGCTGTTTTTT | CASSISGASGNPNTGELFF
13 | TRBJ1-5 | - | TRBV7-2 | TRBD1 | TGTGCCAGCAGCTCGGACAGGTGGCAGCCCCAGCATTTT | CASSSDRWQPQHF
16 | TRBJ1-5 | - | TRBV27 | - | TGTGCCAGCAGTCTGACTCGCCAGGGGACGAACCAGCCCCAGCATTTT | CASSLTRQGTNQPQHF
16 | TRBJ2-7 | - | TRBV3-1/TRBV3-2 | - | TGTGCCAGCAGCCAAGATCTCAGGGCCTACTCCTACGAGCAGTACTTC | CASSQDLRAYSYEQYF
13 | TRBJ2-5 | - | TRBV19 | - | TGTGCCAGTAGTATTTGGGGGGATGAGACCCAGTACTTC | CASSIWGDETQYF